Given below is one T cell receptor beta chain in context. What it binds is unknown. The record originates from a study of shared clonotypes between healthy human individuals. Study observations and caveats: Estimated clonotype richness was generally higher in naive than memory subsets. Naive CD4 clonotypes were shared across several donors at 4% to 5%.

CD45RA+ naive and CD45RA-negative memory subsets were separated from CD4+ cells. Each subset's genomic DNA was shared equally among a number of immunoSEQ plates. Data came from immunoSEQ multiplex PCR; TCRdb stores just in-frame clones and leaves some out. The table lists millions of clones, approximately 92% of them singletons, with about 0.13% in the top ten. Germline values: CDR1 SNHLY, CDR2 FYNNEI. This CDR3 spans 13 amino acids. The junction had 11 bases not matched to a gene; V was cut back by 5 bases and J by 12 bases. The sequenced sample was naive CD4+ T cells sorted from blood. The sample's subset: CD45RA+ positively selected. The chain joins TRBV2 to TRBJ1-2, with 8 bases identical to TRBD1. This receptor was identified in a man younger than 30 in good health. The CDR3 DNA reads TGTGCCAGCAGTAATCGGGGTGACAGGGGAGACACCTTC. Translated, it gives CASSNRGDRGDTF.